This T cell receptor beta chain was captured in a study of OX40 agonist ivuxolimab in advanced cancers. In the study overall: Anti-PD-1, anti-PD-L1 or anti-CTLA-4 therapy given earlier was allowed, and approximately 40% had some. Partial responses occurred in three patients (one hepatocellular carcinoma, two cutaneous melanoma).

With regard to this clone: What it binds is not known.

Assay used: immunoSEQ multiplex PCR; TCRdb lists only in-frame clones, some missing. This table has about 11,000 clones, 70% to 80% appearing once. Study-wide results and caveats: Relative to CD4+, CD8+ T cells held more expanded clones on average. Among the lowest peripheral clonal expansion occurred in 0.1-3.0 mg/kg partial responders.

Deletions cut 4 bases from V and 6 bases from J, with 15 bases between. The CDR3 spans 14 residues. In germline, CDR1 is LNHDA, CDR2 SQIVND (reference sequence). Sequenced material: CD4+ or CD8+ T cells sorted from blood, taken in a trial of the OX40 agonist ivuxolimab. The source is an adult with an advanced solid tumor such as melanoma, head and neck, liver or kidney cancer. This chain connects TRBV19 to TRBJ1-1; D not resolved. In DNA, the CDR3 is TGTGCCAGTAGTAGGTTTAACATTCCGCCTGAAGCTTTCTTT. Residues: CASSRFNIPPEAFF.